Each of the 30 T cell receptor beta chains below was sequenced from the same sample in a study of identical twins (dated by TCRdb to the mid-2010s). Libraries were built with 5' RACE. The instrument was an Illumina HiSeq 2000. Using fastp at Q25 and MiXCR, TCRdb reprocessed the public reads and kept productive beta chains. Here each entry gathers all rows of one CDR3 protein and keeps the most common genes and DNA. The sample data list 250,000 or so distinct CDR3 sequences, and about 8.5% of these were observed just once. The ten largest account for 2.5% to 3.5% of the sample. The same data also went into a second study, on yellow fever vaccine responses in identical twins.

Sequenced input: CD8+ T cells sorted from blood. All receptors derive from a woman under 30 in good health.

The genes are TRBV20-1 and TRBJ1-5, with D hard to call. CDR1 and CDR2 (germline): DFQATT, SNEGSKA (reference sequence). This CDR3 is 17 amino acids long. V was pared by 3 bases and J by 4 bases, with 22 bases between. CDR3 loop: CSARGVGHGSINQPQHF. The DNA for the CDR3 is TGCAGTGCTAGGGGAGTGGGTCACGGGTCGATTAATCAGCCCCAGCATTTT.

V and J are TRBV5-5 and TRBJ2-7, with D maybe TRBD1 (6 bases). From germline, CDR1 is SGHKS and CDR2 YYEKEE (reference sequence). The CDR3 length is 14 residues. Trimming took 0 bases from V and 2 from J, leaving 9 bases between them. The CDR3 sequence is CASSLEGVTYEQYF. The CDR3, as DNA: TGTGCCAGCAGCTTGGAGGGGGTTACCTACGAGCAGTACTTC.

This clonotype was counted a few times. The chain carries TRBV6-5 and TRBJ2-5; D is unresolved. There are 14 residues in the CDR3. With 0 bases removed from V and 5 bases from J, the gap between germline ends came to 10 bases. Per germline, CDR1 MNHEY and CDR2 SVGAGI. Here the CDR3 DNA reads TGTGCCAGCAGTTACTCGAGGCCGGAGGAGACCCAGTACTTC. As protein: CASSYSRPEETQYF.

This clonotype was seen only a few times. V usage is TRBV9 and J usage is TRBJ2-2; 12 bases are shared with TRBD2. V was clipped by 3 bases and J by 1 base; unmatched bases: 10. Germline CDR1 SGDLS, CDR2 YYNGEE. This CDR3 region has 19 residues. CDR3 DNA: TGTGCCAGCAGCGCCCCCCCGACTAGCGGGGGCCTGAACACCGGGGAGCTGTTTTTT. This encodes CASSAPPTSGGLNTGELFF.

V usage is TRBV24-1 and J usage is TRBJ2-2; the D is unclear. The CDR3 spans 14 residues. The V gene's germline CDR1 is KGHDR and CDR2 SFDVKD. V was cut by 0 bases and J by 5 bases, with 6 bases left in between. The CDR3 reads CATSDLIDTGELFF. CDR3 coding DNA: TGTGCCACCAGTGATTTGATAGATACCGGGGAGCTGTTTTTT.

This clonotype was found many times. The J gene is TRBJ1-5, the V gene TRBV20-1, with TRBD1 matching 7 bases. V was clipped by 6 bases and J by 6 bases; unmatched bases: 8. This CDR3 spans 13 amino acids. Germline V gene sequence: CDR1 DFQATT, CDR2 SNEGSKA (reference sequence). The CDR3 protein is CSARGTESQPQHF. DNA for the CDR3: TGCAGTGCCCGAGGGACAGAGAGTCAGCCCCAGCATTTT.

The sample holds many counts of this clonotype. V usage is TRBV15 and J usage is TRBJ2-3; the D gene is possibly TRBD1 (6 bases). Germline CDR1 and CDR2: LNHNV and YYDKDF (reference sequence). Trimming removed 5 bases from V and 0 bases from J, with 9 bases in between. The CDR3 runs 14 residues. CDR3 loop: CATSRTVSTDTQYF. In DNA, the CDR3 is TGTGCCACCAGCCGGACAGTGAGCACAGATACGCAGTATTTT.

This clonotype turned up a few times. This sequence joins TRBV7-9 and TRBJ2-5; a weak D match, TRBD1 (5 bases). This CDR3 contains 14 residues. Germline CDR1 reads SEHNR; CDR2 reads FQNEAQ (reference sequence). The V and J ends lost 5 bases and 2 bases respectively, with 12 bases between them. In nucleotides, the CDR3 is TGTGCCAGCAGCCCCCTCCGACAGCAAGAGACCCAGTACTTC. It codes for CASSPLRQQETQYF.

This chain uses TRBV20-1 with TRBJ2-7, with a possible D match to TRBD1 (5 bases). Trimming removed 1 base from V and 0 bases from J, with 13 bases in between. Germline V gene sequence: CDR1 DFQATT, CDR2 SNEGSKA (reference sequence). The CDR3 is 15 residues long. The CDR3 DNA reads TGCAGTGCTAGAGTCCAGGGCGGAAGCTCCTACGAGCAGTACTTC. This gives the protein CSARVQGGSSYEQYF.

CDR3 sequence reads: CASSHHPAAGEVTQYF. DNA for the CDR3: TGTGCCAGCAGCCACCACCCAGCTGCTGGGGAGGTGACCCAGTACTTC. This rearrangement joins TRBV11-2 to TRBJ2-5; tentative D call: TRBD2 (6 bases). The V gene's germline CDR1 is SGHAT and CDR2 FQNNGV. V shed 5 bases and J shed 7 bases, with 23 bases lying between them. The CDR3 is 16 residues long.

This clonotype has a handful of counts. The rearrangement uses TRBV5-1 and TRBJ2-2; 12 bases align to TRBD2. Germline V gene lookup returns CDR1 SGHRS and CDR2 YFSETQ. V gave up 0 bases and J gave up 4 bases; unmatched junction bases: 1. This CDR3 spans 16 amino acids. CDR3: CASSLGTSGVTGELFF. The CDR3 nucleotides are TGCGCCAGCAGCTTGGGGACTAGCGGGGTCACCGGGGAGCTGTTTTTT.

This clonotype was recorded at least ten times. The rearrangement links TRBV7-8 to TRBJ2-6; D is perhaps TRBD1 (7 bases). The germline V gene has CDR1 SGHVS and CDR2 FQNEAQ. The CDR3 extends over 18 amino acids. The V gene lost 4 bases and the J gene lost 1 base, with 17 bases spanning the gap. CDR3 DNA sequence: TGTGCCAGCAGCTCAGGGGGGCCCTTCGAATCTGGGGCCAACGTCCTGACTTTC. It codes for CASSSGGPFESGANVLTF.

This sequence joins TRBV6-6 and TRBJ2-7, with 9 bases identical to TRBD1. The V and J ends lost 6 bases and 6 bases, in that order; junction bases with no gene match: 3. The CDR3 contains 12 residues. Per germline, CDR1 MNHNY and CDR2 SVGAGI (reference sequence). CDR3 loop: CASSTGGAEQYF. Here the CDR3 DNA reads TGTGCCAGCAGCACAGGGGGCGCCGAGCAGTACTTC.

This clonotype was found a few times. The CDR3 spells CASSLTPGTGSYEQYF. CDR3 coding DNA: TGTGCCAGCAGTTTAACACCCGGGACAGGGTCCTACGAGCAGTACTTC. The gene calls are TRBV28 and TRBJ2-7; 9 bases line up with TRBD1. Germline CDR1 MDHEN, CDR2 SYDVKM. With 2 bases clipped from V and 1 base from J, the junction kept 6 bases outside the gene matches. The CDR3 runs to 16 residues.

The table lists this clonotype with many counts. This rearrangement joins TRBV28 to TRBJ2-7; 7 bases are shared with TRBD2. The CDR3 has 15 residues. In germline, CDR1 is MDHEN, CDR2 SYDVKM. The V and J ends lost 7 bases and 3 bases, in that order; junction bases with no gene match: 12. The CDR3 loop reads CASNKSGAPDYEQYF. CDR3 nucleotides: TGTGCCAGCAACAAAAGCGGGGCTCCTGACTACGAGCAGTACTTC.

This clonotype was seen many times. CDR3 sequence reads: CSVEDRRAGANVLTF. CDR3 nucleotides: TGCAGCGTTGAAGATCGTAGGGCTGGGGCCAACGTCCTGACTTTC. The chain has TRBV29-1 and TRBJ2-6; the D is unclear. Germline V CDR1 and CDR2: SQVTM, ANQGSEA. The CDR3 contains 15 residues. The ends were cut back, 0 bases at V and 2 bases at J, with 8 bases in the middle.

This clonotype was seen more than once but under ten times. The chain has TRBV12-3 or TRBV12-4 and TRBJ1-2, with a tentative D call TRBD1 (5 bases). The CDR3 loop spans 13 amino acids. V was cut by 7 bases and J by 4 bases, with 13 bases left in between. CDR3 loop: CASITPDSYGYTF. The CDR3 bases are TGTGCCAGCATTACCCCCGACAGCTATGGCTACACCTTC.

V usage is TRBV4-3 and J usage is TRBJ2-7, with D possibly matching TRBD1 (5 bases). Germline assignment: CDR1 LGHNA and CDR2 YSLEER. Trimming removed 1 base at V and 3 bases at J, with 13 bases between. The CDR3 loop spans 15 amino acids. The DNA of the CDR3 is TGCGCCAGCAGCCAAGTATCAGGGAAAGGCTACGAGCAGTACTTC. Protein sequence: CASSQVSGKGYEQYF.

Of note for this clonotype: A read error may account for a junction end that differs from germline. This chain links TRBV7-9 with TRBJ2-1; D remains ambiguous. Germline loops: CDR1 SEHNR, CDR2 FQNEAQ (reference sequence). This CDR3 comprises 11 residues. This chain's CDR3 is CATSLNREQFF. The DNA of the CDR3 is TGTGCCACCAGCTTAAATCGTGAGCAGTTCTTC. Complete variable domain (other parts from reference TRBV7-9 and TRBJ2-1): DTGVSQNPRHKITKRGQNVTFRCDPISEHNRLYWYRQTLGQGPEFLTYFQNEAQLEKSRLLSDRFSAERPKGSFSTLEIQRTEQGDSAMYLCATSLNREQFFGPGTRLTVL.

This sequence joins TRBV7-8 and TRBJ2-7, with D perhaps TRBD1 or TRBD2 (5 bases each). The CDR3 is made up of 15 amino acids. Per the germline V gene, CDR1 is SGHVS and CDR2 is FQNEAQ. The germline V and J ends were trimmed by 3 bases and 0 bases, with 12 bases remaining between them. CDR3 protein: CASSLAMGVSYEQYF. CDR3 sequence (DNA): TGTGCCAGCAGCTTGGCCATGGGGGTCTCCTACGAGCAGTACTTC.

The V gene is TRBV7-2, the J gene TRBJ1-1; no reliable D call. The ends were cut back, 7 bases at V and 0 bases at J, with 12 bases in the middle. Germline assignment: CDR1 SGHTA and CDR2 FQGNSA. The CDR3 contains 14 residues. CDR3 in amino acids: CASTEADLNTEAFF. The CDR3 bases are TGTGCCAGCACCGAGGCAGACCTGAACACTGAAGCTTTCTTT.

The V and J genes are TRBV12-3 or TRBV12-4 and TRBJ2-3; TRBD2 might be the D (5 bases). Trimming took 2 bases from V and 0 from J, leaving 9 bases between them. CDR3 length: 15 amino acids. CDR3 in amino acids: CASSLQEASTDTQYF. In DNA, the CDR3 is TGTGCCAGCAGTTTACAGGAGGCGAGCACAGATACGCAGTATTTT.

This clonotype was picked up a small number of times. The chain uses TRBV4-2 and TRBJ2-1; TRBD2 is a possible D gene (6 bases). The germline CDR1 and CDR2 sequences are LGHNA and YNFKEQ. V shed 2 bases and J shed 4 bases, with 15 bases lying between them. This CDR3 has 16 amino acids. CDR3 amino acids: CASSQSGTSNYNEQFF. In DNA, the CDR3 is TGTGCCAGCAGCCAATCCGGGACTTCGAATTACAATGAGCAGTTCTTC.

Many counts were recorded for this clonotype. The V and J genes are TRBV29-1 and TRBJ2-1; D call uncertain. Deletions cut 5 bases from V and 9 bases from J, with 8 bases between. CDR1 SQVTM and CDR2 ANQGSEA come from the germline V gene. This CDR3 contains 10 residues. The CDR3 sequence is CSVMWGEQFF. Written as DNA, the CDR3 is TGCAGCGTTATGTGGGGTGAGCAGTTCTTC.

This clonotype was observed a few times. The chain links TRBV7-9 to TRBJ2-3; D unclear. V was clipped by 2 bases and J by 3 bases, with 6 bases between them. CDR3 size: 13 residues. Per germline, CDR1 SEHNR and CDR2 FQNEAQ (reference sequence). The CDR3 bases are TGTGCCAGCAGCTTATACGAAACAGATACGCAGTATTTT. This sequence encodes CASSLYETDTQYF.

This clonotype was detected many times. The genes are TRBV27 and TRBJ2-7; possible D gene TRBD2, 6 bases. The V end lost 8 bases, the J end lost 6 bases, and 17 bases lay between the germline ends. From germline, CDR1 is MNHEY and CDR2 SMNVEV (reference sequence). The CDR3 is 13 amino acids. Here the CDR3 DNA reads TGTGCCAGCGCGATCGGGAGTCCGGGCGAGCAGTACTTC. Translating it yields CASAIGSPGEQYF.

This clonotype was observed at least ten times. J is TRBJ2-5 and V is TRBV9, with TRBD1 matching 9 bases. This CDR3 spans 14 amino acids. The ends lost 3 bases at V and 4 bases at J; junction bases unmatched: 4. CDR1 is SGDLS and CDR2 is YYNGEE in the germline V gene. The CDR3 loop reads CASSEQGARETQYF. DNA of the CDR3: TGTGCCAGCAGCGAACAGGGGGCGAGAGAGACCCAGTACTTC. Filled out from reference TRBV9 and TRBJ2-5, the complete variable domain reads DSGVTQTPKHLITATGQRVTLRCSPRSGDLSVYWYQQSLDQGLQFLIQYYNGEERAKGNILERFSAQQFPDLHSELNLSSLELGDSALYFCASSEQGARETQYFGPGTRLLVL.

The chain is built from TRBV3-1 and TRBJ1-4; TRBD1 matches 9 bases. Trimming took 5 bases from V and 7 from J; bases not matched to a gene: 8. The CDR3 extends over 15 amino acids. Germline V gives CDR1 LGHDT, CDR2 YNNKEL (reference sequence). CDR3 loop: CASSGPGTGFEKLFF. CDR3 nucleotide sequence: TGTGCCAGCAGCGGGCCCGGGACAGGGTTTGAAAAACTGTTTTTT.

This clonotype was seen repeatedly, ten times or more. The chain joins TRBV7-6 to TRBJ2-5, with unresolved D. V lost 2 bases and J 1 base, leaving 17 bases between the germline ends. Germline CDR1 reads SGHVS; CDR2 reads FNYEAQ. The CDR3 consists of 17 residues. CDR3 region: CASSLPKNPIPQETQYF. The DNA for the CDR3 is TGTGCCAGCAGCTTACCTAAGAATCCCATACCCCAAGAGACCCAGTACTTC.

This clonotype was recorded at least ten times. V is TRBV7-8 and J is TRBJ2-3; no definite D call. V was pared by 1 base and J by 0 bases, with 8 bases between. Germline-derived CDR1 and CDR2 are SGHVS and FQNEAQ. The CDR3 loop spans 15 amino acids. This CDR3 reads CASSLDYLSTDTQYF. CDR3 coding DNA: TGTGCCAGCAGCTTAGACTACCTTAGCACAGATACGCAGTATTTT.